A single sample is the source of the 17 T cell receptor beta chains below, sequenced in a study of cytomegalovirus exposure and HLA in healthy donors. The study ran its PCR with 60 Vbeta and 13 Jbeta primers. Method: immunoSEQ multiplex PCR; TCRdb's copy keeps in-frame clones and lacks some. Of approximately 150,000 clones listed, roughly 70% are singletons. The sample consisted of PBMCs. These receptors all come from a woman in her twenties or thirties in good health and CMV-seronegative.

This clone turned up a few times. The chain is built from TRBV7-2 and TRBJ1-5; D perhaps matches TRBD1 (5 bases). This CDR3 contains 14 residues. Germline lookup yields CDR1 SGHTA and CDR2 FQGNSA. V gave up 4 bases and J gave up 1 base, with 8 bases separating them. For the CDR3, the DNA is TGTGCCAGCAGCTCACAGGACAGCAATCAGCCCCAGCATTTT. It specifies CASSSQDSNQPQHF.

This chain joins TRBV6-1 and TRBJ2-3, with 9 bases identical to TRBD2. The V gene end was trimmed by 4 bases and the J gene end by 2 bases; junction bases not matched to a gene: 7. The germline CDR1 and CDR2 sequences are MNHNS and SASEGT. The CDR3 is 16 residues long. CDR3 in DNA: TGTGCCAGCAGTGGGTGGACTAGCGAATTCACAGATACGCAGTATTTT. Its translation: CASSGWTSEFTDTQYF.

The genes are TRBV11-2 and TRBJ1-2; 7 nucleotides align to TRBD1. Trimming took 5 bases from V and 6 from J; bases not matched to a gene: 9. Germline V lookup: CDR1 SGHAT, CDR2 FQNNGV. This CDR3 comprises 14 residues. This chain's CDR3 is CASSHQRTGDGYTF. CDR3 nucleotides: TGTGCCAGCAGCCACCAGAGGACAGGAGATGGCTACACCTTC.

The chain combines TRBV5-6 with TRBJ2-3; 10 nucleotides align to TRBD1. CDR3 length: 15 residues. Germline lookup yields CDR1 SGHDT and CDR2 YYEEEE. V trimming: 7 bases; J trimming: 4 bases; junction bases outside the gene matches: 9. CDR3 in amino acids: CASSIAGTGADTQYF. In nucleotides, the CDR3 is TGTGCCAGCTCAATTGCCGGGACAGGGGCAGATACGCAGTATTTT.

This clone was detected a few times. The chain combines TRBV28 with TRBJ2-2, with 9 bases lining up with TRBD1. The CDR3 consists of 15 residues. CDR1 is MDHEN and CDR2 is SYDVKM in the germline V gene. V trimming: 8 bases; J trimming: 3 bases; junction bases outside the gene matches: 7. The CDR3 DNA is TGTGCCAGCGGATACCGGGACAGGGACACCGGGGAGCTGTTTTTT. Amino acids: CASGYRDRDTGELFF.

The CDR3 region has the DNA TGCAGCGTTGAGCTCCTTAGCTCCGAGCAGTACTTC. Protein: CSVELLSSEQYF. The chain links TRBV29-1 to TRBJ2-7; no clear D. The CDR3 has 12 residues. V lost 3 bases to trimming and J lost 6 bases, with 12 bases between them. Germline V gene lookup returns CDR1 SQVTM and CDR2 ANQGSEA.

The rearrangement uses TRBV6-5 and TRBJ2-3; D gene unclear. The CDR3 has 13 residues. V was pared by 7 bases and J by 6 bases, with 14 bases between. CDR1 and CDR2 from the germline V gene are MNHEY and SVGAGI. CDR3 protein: CASTRGLGDTQYF. CDR3 DNA sequence: TGTGCCAGCACTAGAGGTTTGGGTGATACGCAGTATTTT.

This clone has a handful of counts. The rearrangement joins TRBV7-6 to TRBJ1-2; D gene uncertain. The germline gives CDR1 SGHVS, CDR2 FNYEAQ. V was cut by 1 base and J by 4 bases, with 7 bases left in between. The CDR3 contains 13 residues. The CDR3 region is CASSLGGLYGYTF. In DNA, the CDR3 is TGTGCCAGCAGCTTAGGCGGCCTCTATGGCTACACCTTC. The full variable domain, in which reference TRBV7-6 and TRBJ1-2 provide the parts outside the CDR3, is GAGVSQSPRYKVTKRGQDVALRCDPISGHVSLYWYRQALGQGPEFLTYFNYEAQQDKSGLPNDRFSAERPEGSISTLTIQRTEQRDSAMYRCASSLGGLYGYTFGSGTRLTVV.

This clone came up a few times. The chain carries TRBV7-9 and TRBJ1-5; maybe TRBD1 (5 bases). This CDR3 comprises 12 residues. Germline V lookup: CDR1 SEHNR, CDR2 FQNEAQ (reference sequence). V lost 4 bases to trimming and J lost 7 bases, with 8 bases between them. The CDR3 nucleotides read TGTGCCAGCAGCTCTACAGGACAGCCCCAGCATTTT. Translation: CASSSTGQPQHF.

V and J are TRBV5-1 and TRBJ2-1; D is ambiguous. Germline assignment: CDR1 SGHRS and CDR2 YFSETQ. Trimming took 1 base from V and 6 from J, leaving 5 bases between them. The CDR3 loop spans 12 amino acids. CDR3 loop: CASSLPGNEQFF. Here the CDR3 DNA reads TGCGCCAGCAGCTTGCCAGGCAATGAGCAGTTCTTC.

The V call is TRBV5-4, the J call TRBJ2-2, with 14 positions matching TRBD2. CDR3 length equals 16 residues. Trimming at V came to 3 bases and at J to 10 bases, leaving 8 bases not matched to a gene. Germline values: CDR1 SGHNT, CDR2 YYREEE (reference sequence). The CDR3 DNA sequence: TGTGCCAGCAGCTGGGGGACTAGCGGGAGTGGCGCGGAGCTGTTTTTT. Protein product: CASSWGTSGSGAELFF.

The chain couples TRBV7-9 to TRBJ1-6; TRBD1 might be the D (6 bases). The V and J ends lost 5 bases and 6 bases respectively, with 14 bases between them. This CDR3 has 15 residues. Germline V gene lookup returns CDR1 SEHNR and CDR2 FQNEAQ (reference sequence). The CDR3 sequence: CASSTYRAINSPLHF. CDR3 DNA: TGTGCCAGCAGCACCTACAGGGCGATTAATTCACCCCTCCACTTT.

The V gene is TRBV10-3, the J gene TRBJ2-7, with a weak D call TRBD1 (5 bases). This CDR3 comprises 13 residues. V was clipped by 8 bases and J by 5 bases, with 16 bases between them. Germline CDR1 and CDR2: ENHRY and SYGVKD. CDR3 loop: CAISPDTWDEQYF. The CDR3 nucleotides read TGTGCCATCTCCCCGGACACGTGGGACGAGCAGTACTTC.

This clone was picked up one time. This chain uses TRBV18 with TRBJ2-3; 7 bases align to TRBD2. Trimming at V came to 6 bases and at J to 3 bases, leaving 9 bases not matched to a gene. The CDR3 covers 15 residues. Germline CDR1 reads KGHSH; CDR2 reads LQKENI. The CDR3 protein is CASSLYTGRTDTQYF. In DNA, the CDR3 is TGTGCCAGCTCCCTATACACCGGGAGGACAGATACGCAGTATTTT.

V gene TRBV27 combines with J gene TRBJ2-7; 10 bases align to TRBD1. This CDR3 has 15 amino acids. Germline V CDR1 and CDR2: MNHEY, SMNVEV (reference sequence). The trim removed 8 bases at V and 2 bases at J, leaving 9 bases unmatched. CDR3 nucleotides: TGTGCCAGCGGAACCCCGGGACAGGGGACCTACGAGCAGTACTTC. This encodes CASGTPGQGTYEQYF.

The V gene is TRBV6-1, the J gene TRBJ2-7; D remains ambiguous. This CDR3 has 13 amino acids. Trimming left V 6 bases short and J 2 bases short, with 11 bases between. Per the germline V gene, CDR1 is MNHNS and CDR2 is SASEGT. The DNA for the CDR3 is TGTGCCAGCAGAGGTGACTTGACCTACGAGCAGTACTTC. It codes for CASRGDLTYEQYF.

The J gene is TRBJ2-7, the V gene TRBV19; 9 bases line up with TRBD2. The germline V gene encodes CDR1 LNHDA and CDR2 SQIVND (reference sequence). The length of the CDR3 is 15 residues. The trim removed 3 bases at V and 2 bases at J, leaving 5 bases unmatched. The CDR3 is CASSILASGAYEQYF. As DNA, the CDR3 is TGTGCCAGTAGTATTTTGGCTAGCGGGGCCTACGAGCAGTACTTC.